A single sample is the source of the 20 T cell receptor beta chains below, sequenced in a study of T cell responses to AZD1222 COVID-19 vaccine. Some clones are missing from TCRdb's copy, which holds only in-frame ones; the method was immunoSEQ multiplex PCR. Among over 70,000 clones listed, about 74% were seen once. The material sequenced was peripheral blood, taken 28 days after the second dose of the MenACWY control vaccine. The source of these receptors is an adult who received the MenACWY meningococcal vaccine as a control.

This clone was seen a few times. CDR3 in amino acids: CASSLKDTEQFF. Here the CDR3 DNA reads TGTGCCAGCAGCTTGAAGGACACTGAGCAGTTCTTC. V and J are TRBV11-1 and TRBJ2-1, with D perhaps matching TRBD1 (5 bases). The V end was cut by 3 bases, the J end by 9 bases, with 9 bases between. CDR3 size: 12 residues. The V gene's germline CDR1 is SGHAT and CDR2 FQDESV (reference sequence).

V is TRBV6-1 and J is TRBJ1-1; 7 bases match TRBD1. The germline V gene has CDR1 MNHNS and CDR2 SASEGT. Trimming at V came to 3 bases and at J to 3 bases, leaving 1 base not matched to a gene. The CDR3 runs 13 residues. CDR3 sequence: CASSEQGDTEAFF. In nucleotides, the CDR3 is TGTGCCAGCAGTGAGCAGGGGGACACTGAAGCTTTCTTT.

This sequence joins TRBV30 and TRBJ1-2; D uncertain. The CDR3 is 12 amino acids. The germline V and J ends were trimmed by 1 base and 2 bases, with 5 bases remaining between them. Germline V gives CDR1 GTSNPN, CDR2 SVGIG (reference sequence). In nucleotides, the CDR3 is TGTGCCTGGAGTGGTCGGAACTATGGCTACACCTTC. It specifies CAWSGRNYGYTF.

The chain has TRBV4-3 and TRBJ1-1; TRBD1 matches 7 bases. Germline V gene lookup returns CDR1 LGHNA and CDR2 YSLEER. The CDR3 has 15 amino acids. V trimming: 2 bases; J trimming: 1 base; junction bases outside the gene matches: 4. The CDR3 DNA reads TGCGCCAGCAGCCAAAGGACAGGTTGGAACACTGAAGCTTTCTTT. It is translated as CASSQRTGWNTEAFF.

The CDR3, as DNA: TGTGCCTGGAGTGTAGGGCCCCCTGTAGCGGGGGCCTACGAGCAGTACTTC. Amino acid sequence: CAWSVGPPVAGAYEQYF. The chain is built from TRBV30 and TRBJ2-7; TRBD2 aligns across 9 bases. CDR3 length: 17 amino acids. V was pared by 0 bases and J by 2 bases, with 11 bases of the junction left unmatched. The germline CDR1 and CDR2 sequences are GTSNPN and SVGIG (reference sequence).

The chain carries TRBV27 and TRBJ2-2; D unresolved. This CDR3 spans 15 amino acids. V was trimmed by 5 bases and J by 3 bases, leaving 13 bases between them. The germline CDR1 and CDR2 sequences are MNHEY and SMNVEV (reference sequence). The CDR3 nucleotides are TGTGCCAGCAGTCCGCAAAACTCTGACACCGGGGAGCTGTTTTTT. Residues: CASSPQNSDTGELFF.

CDR3 protein: CASSFSGTGSYEQYF. CDR3 nucleotide sequence: TGTGCCAGCAGTTTCTCCGGGACAGGATCCTACGAGCAGTACTTC. This rearrangement joins TRBV27 to TRBJ2-7; TRBD1 aligns across 8 bases. With V trimmed by 3 bases and J by 1 base, 5 bases remained unmatched. Germline V gene sequence: CDR1 MNHEY, CDR2 SMNVEV (reference sequence). This CDR3 spans 15 amino acids.

The V call is TRBV4-1, the J call TRBJ1-3; tentatively, D is TRBD1 (5 bases). The CDR3 runs 19 residues. Germline assignment: CDR1 MGHRA and CDR2 YSYEKL. V was trimmed by 3 bases and J by 4 bases, leaving 25 bases between them. CDR3 sequence: CASSHLLASGARLGNTIYF. DNA of the CDR3: TGCGCCAGCAGCCATTTGTTAGCCTCCGGGGCCCGGCTCGGAAACACCATATATTTT.

V and J are TRBV30 and TRBJ1-1; D not certain. CDR3 size: 12 residues. CDR1 and CDR2 from the germline V gene are GTSNPN and SVGIG (reference sequence). The V end lost 2 bases, the J end lost 1 base, and 5 bases lay between the germline ends. CDR3 coding DNA: TGTGCCTGGAGTATGGAGAACACTGAAGCTTTCTTT. Translation gives CAWSMENTEAFF.

This chain joins TRBV9 and TRBJ2-3, with D unresolved. The V and J ends lost 0 bases and 0 bases respectively, with 8 bases between them. Per the germline V gene, CDR1 is SGDLS and CDR2 is YYNGEE. The CDR3 is 15 amino acids. The DNA for the CDR3 is TGTGCCAGCAGCGTAGAGGGCGATAGCACAGATACGCAGTATTTT. Encoded protein: CASSVEGDSTDTQYF.

The chain is built from TRBV19 and TRBJ2-1; the D gene could be TRBD1 or TRBD2 (5 bases each). CDR3 size: 20 residues. V was pared by 5 bases and J by 0 bases, with 26 bases between. Germline lookup yields CDR1 LNHDA and CDR2 SQIVND (reference sequence). CDR3 region: CASSPLIYRDLRSSYNEQFF. The CDR3 coding sequence is TGTGCCAGTAGTCCACTAATTTACCGGGACCTAAGGAGCTCCTACAATGAGCAGTTCTTC. The full variable domain, its missing parts supplied by reference TRBV19 and TRBJ2-1, is DGGITQSPKYLFRKEGQNVTLSCEQNLNHDAMYWYRQDPGQGLRLIYYSQIVNDFQKGDIAEGYSVSREKKESFPLTVTSAQKNPTAFYLCASSPLIYRDLRSSYNEQFFGPGTRLTVL.

V and J are TRBV5-1 and TRBJ2-1, with no clear D. With 0 bases removed from V and 6 bases from J, the gap between germline ends came to 13 bases. The CDR3 is 15 amino acids. Germline CDR1 and CDR2: SGHRS and YFSETQ. The CDR3 spells CASSLGPEVGNEQFF. The DNA for the CDR3 is TGCGCCAGCAGCTTGGGTCCCGAGGTGGGCAATGAGCAGTTCTTC.

The rearrangement joins TRBV5-1 to TRBJ1-1; D not certain. This CDR3 contains 16 residues. Germline CDR1 and CDR2: SGHRS and YFSETQ. Trimming removed 0 bases from V and 1 base from J, with 13 bases in between. Here the CDR3 reads CASSLGRAFGNTEAFF. The CDR3 DNA reads TGCGCCAGCAGCTTGGGTAGGGCGTTCGGGAACACTGAAGCTTTCTTT.

This rearrangement joins TRBV5-1 to TRBJ1-4; maybe TRBD1 (6 bases). CDR3 length equals 15 residues. Trimming cost V 2 bases and J 6 bases, with 14 bases left between them. Germline V gene sequence: CDR1 SGHRS, CDR2 YFSETQ. The CDR3 reads CASSLGGLRDEKLFF. CDR3 sequence (DNA): TGCGCCAGCAGCTTAGGGGGGCTGAGAGATGAAAAACTGTTTTTT.

This clone was counted many times. V usage is TRBV4-2 and J usage is TRBJ1-2; weak D call: TRBD1 (6 bases). V lost 3 bases and J 1 base, leaving 9 bases between the germline ends. Germline-derived CDR1 and CDR2 are LGHNA and YNFKEQ. The CDR3 has 14 residues. DNA for the CDR3: TGTGCCAGCAGCCAGGACAGCCTTAACTATGGCTACACCTTC. Its protein is CASSQDSLNYGYTF.

V usage is TRBV12-3 or TRBV12-4 and J usage is TRBJ1-1; D gene unclear. Trimming left V 3 bases short and J 7 bases short, with 9 bases between. The CDR3 contains 12 residues. The CDR3 DNA reads as TGTGCCAGCAGTTTCCAGACTGATGAAGCTTTCTTT. Translation: CASSFQTDEAFF.

The genes are TRBV19 and TRBJ1-2, with unresolved D. V dropped 5 bases and J dropped 5 bases, with 12 bases sitting between them. Looked up from germline, CDR1 is LNHDA and CDR2 is SQIVND (reference sequence). The CDR3 extends over 13 amino acids. The CDR3, as DNA: TGTGCCAGTAGTGACCGGTCTCCGTATGGCTACACCTTC. Protein sequence: CASSDRSPYGYTF.

CDR3 DNA: TGTGCCAGTAGTATAGCCCGACAGACCCTCGTTAACTATGGCTACACCTTC. It encodes CASSIARQTLVNYGYTF. The chain uses TRBV19 and TRBJ1-2, with D possibly being TRBD1 (5 bases). The CDR3 contains 17 residues. Trimming removed 1 base from V and 1 base from J, with 16 bases in between. In germline, CDR1 is LNHDA, CDR2 SQIVND (reference sequence).

The chain uses TRBV7-6 and TRBJ2-5; possible D gene TRBD2, 6 bases. V shed 3 bases and J shed 2 bases, with 13 bases lying between them. CDR3 length: 15 residues. Looked up from germline, CDR1 is SGHVS and CDR2 is FNYEAQ. The CDR3 loop reads CASSFAARGQETQYF. The CDR3 DNA sequence: TGTGCCAGCAGCTTTGCGGCCCGGGGGCAAGAGACCCAGTACTTC.

This clone was seen only once. The rearrangement uses TRBV15 and TRBJ1-1; D may be TRBD1 (6 bases). Germline values: CDR1 LNHNV, CDR2 YYDKDF (reference sequence). V lost 5 bases and J lost 5, with 21 bases in between. This CDR3 has 16 amino acids. The DNA of the CDR3 is TGTGCCACCAGCCCATGGGGGCGGGGGGCAGGTACTGAAGCTTTCTTT. Translating it yields CATSPWGRGAGTEAFF.